The present T cell receptor beta chain was sequenced within a study of blood T cell repertoires in COVID-19. Whole-study context: Material from acute and convalescent COVID-19 was sourced from the United States, Italy and Spain. The analysed material was cDNA or gDNA that came from T cells, B-cell-depleted T cells, or PBMCs.

In the authors' methods: The authors estimated nucleated cell counts from reference gene primer amplification. Here immunoSEQ multiplex PCR was the method, and the copy in TCRdb shows in-frame clones only, minus some. Clone size and V and J calls were adopted from that table, with D and trimming inferred from the DNA. The sample contains around 210,000 clones, almost 85% of which appear only once. Trimming removed 4 bases at V and 9 bases at J, with 19 bases between. This CDR3 is 15 amino acids long. Germline CDR1 reads MRHNA; CDR2 reads SNTAGT. The sequence came from a man aged 45-60 years with COVID-19, enrolled during active disease. The genes are TRBV6-4 and TRBJ2-1, with TRBD1 as a possible D gene (6 bases). Sequenced material: peripheral blood. CDR3 DNA: TGTGCCAGCAGTGGGGCAGGGGATGATGTTGGTGAGCAGTTCTTC. The encoded protein is CASSGAGDDVGEQFF.